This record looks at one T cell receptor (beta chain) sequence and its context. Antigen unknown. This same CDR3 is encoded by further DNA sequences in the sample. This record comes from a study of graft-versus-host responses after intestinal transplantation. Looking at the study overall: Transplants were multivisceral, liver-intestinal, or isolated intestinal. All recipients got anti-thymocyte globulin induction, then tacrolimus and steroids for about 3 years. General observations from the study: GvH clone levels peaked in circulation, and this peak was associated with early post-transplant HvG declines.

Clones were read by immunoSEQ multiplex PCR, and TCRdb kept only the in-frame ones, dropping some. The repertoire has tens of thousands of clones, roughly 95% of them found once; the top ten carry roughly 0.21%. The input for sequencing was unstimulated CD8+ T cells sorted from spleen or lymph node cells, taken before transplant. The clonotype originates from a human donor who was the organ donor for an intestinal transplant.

CDR3 nucleotide sequence: TGTGCCAGCAGCCAAGATTCCCTAGCGGGGGGGTACAATGAGCAGTTCTTC. It yields the protein CASSQDSLAGGYNEQFF. The chain recombines TRBV14 with TRBJ2-1, with 12 bases matching TRBD2. Germline-derived CDR1 and CDR2 are SGHDN and FVKESK. J was trimmed by 4 bases and V by 0 bases; bases with no gene match: 4. The CDR3 has 17 residues.